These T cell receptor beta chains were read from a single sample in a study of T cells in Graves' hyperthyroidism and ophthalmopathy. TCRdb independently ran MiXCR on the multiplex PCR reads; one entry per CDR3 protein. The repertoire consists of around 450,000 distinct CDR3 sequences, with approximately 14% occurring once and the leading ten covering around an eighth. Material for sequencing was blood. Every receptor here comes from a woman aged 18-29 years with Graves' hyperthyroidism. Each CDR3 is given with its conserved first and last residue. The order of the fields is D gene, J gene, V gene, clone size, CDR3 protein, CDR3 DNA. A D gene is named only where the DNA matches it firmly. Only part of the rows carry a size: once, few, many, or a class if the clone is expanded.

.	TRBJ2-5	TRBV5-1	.	CASSSPLGRVQEETQYF	TGCGCCAGCAGCTCCCCCTTAGGGCGGGTACAGGAGGAGACCCAGTACTTC
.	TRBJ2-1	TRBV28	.	CASSSPRGSAYNEQFF	TGTGCCAGCAGCTCACCGAGGGGGTCGGCTTACAATGAGCAGTTCTTC
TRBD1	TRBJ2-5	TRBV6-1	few	CASDRQGAWETQYF	TGTGCCAGCGACAGACAGGGGGCCTGGGAGACCCAGTACTTC
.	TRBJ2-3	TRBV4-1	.	CASSQAWDITDTQYF	TGCGCCAGCAGCCAAGCTTGGGACATCACAGATACGCAGTATTTT
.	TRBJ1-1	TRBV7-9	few	CASSSQGGLLMNTEAFF	TGTGCCAGCAGCTCACAAGGGGGGCTGCTAATGAACACTGAAGCTTTCTTT
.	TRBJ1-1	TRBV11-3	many	CASSLDPGGEAFF	TGTGCCAGCAGCTTAGATCCGGGGGGTGAAGCTTTCTTT
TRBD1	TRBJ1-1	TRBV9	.	CASSPRQGGSRTEAFF	TGTGCCAGCAGCCCCAGACAGGGAGGGAGTCGGACTGAAGCTTTCTTT
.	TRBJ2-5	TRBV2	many	CASSLTTGLGTQYF	TGTGCCAGCAGTCTGACTACCGGCTTGGGGACCCAGTACTTC
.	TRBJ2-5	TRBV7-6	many	CASSLAGVGQETQYF	TGTGCCAGCAGCTTAGCTGGGGTTGGCCAAGAGACCCAGTACTTC
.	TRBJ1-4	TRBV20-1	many	CSAWTAHNNEKLFF	TGCAGTGCTTGGACAGCTCATAATAATGAAAAACTGTTTTTT
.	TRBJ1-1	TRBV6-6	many	CASSYTGRKTEAFF	TGTGCCAGCAGTTACACCGGCCGGAAAACTGAAGCTTTCTTT
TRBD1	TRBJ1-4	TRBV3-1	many	CASSQLGQSFGTNEKLFF	TGTGCCAGCAGCCAACTGGGACAGTCCTTTGGGACTAATGAAAAACTGTTTTTT
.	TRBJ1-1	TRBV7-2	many	CASSLSSRTEAFF	TGTGCCAGCAGCTTAAGTTCCAGGACTGAAGCTTTCTTT
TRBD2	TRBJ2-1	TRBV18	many	CATFKREFYEQFF	TGTGCCACCTTTAAGCGGGAGTTCTATGAGCAGTTCTTC
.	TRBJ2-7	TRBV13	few	CASSLVTSSSYEQYF	TGTGCCAGCAGCTTAGTGACTTCTAGCTCCTACGAGCAGTACTTC
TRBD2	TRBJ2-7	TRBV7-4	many	CASSRLTSGTTYEQYF	TGTGCCAGCAGCCGCTTAACTAGCGGGACAACCTACGAGCAGTACTTC
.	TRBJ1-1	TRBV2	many	CASADGLNTEAFF	TGTGCCAGCGCGGACGGGTTGAACACTGAAGCTTTCTTT